The T cell receptor beta chain described here comes from a study of CD8+ T cells in alopecia areata. Stated treatment: oral pan-JAK inhibitor, 5-10 mg twice daily. Peripheral blood and lesional scalp punch biopsies were taken from alopecia areata patients. Note on this clone: An end of the junction does not agree with germline; a read error may underlie this.

The CDR3 has 15 amino acids. Germline CDR1 reads SSHAT; CDR2 reads FNYEAQ (reference sequence). cDNA reverse transcribed from extracted RNA served as the sequencing template. Assay: immunoSEQ multiplex PCR; the TCRdb copy retains only in-frame clones and omits some. In the table there are about 19,000 clones, 50% to 60% of which are singletons. The V call is TRBV7-7, the J call TRBJ2-5, with D unclear. The input for sequencing was skin, taken at week 4, from a patient treated with tofacitinib. The source of this sequence is a human donor with alopecia areata. CDR3 nucleotide sequence: TGTGCTAGCAGCTTAGGCAGCGAAGTTCAAGAGACCCAGTACTTC. This encodes CASSLGSEVQETQYF.